This T cell receptor beta chain was captured in a study of blood T cell repertoires in COVID-19. Whole-study context: The United States, Italy and Spain provided the acute and convalescent COVID-19 samples.

Original analysis: From reference gene primer amplification, estimates of nucleated cell counts were derived. The method was immunoSEQ multiplex PCR; TCRdb's version includes in-frame clones alone and lacks a portion of them. V, J and clone size reflect that table, while D and trimming were determined from the DNA. The table shows approximately 210,000 clones, with 80% occurring only once. The CDR3 sequence is 15 residues long. Germline V lookup: CDR1 MNHNS, CDR2 SASEGT. Deletions cut 1 base from V and 1 base from J, with 11 bases between. Those enrolled, adults aged roughly 18 to 100 years, came from fewer than 25 US areas.

The source material was PBMCs or T cells enriched from blood (not recorded which). This chain connects TRBV6-1 to TRBJ2-7, with D possibly TRBD1 on 6 matching bases. The clonotype originates from a man aged 25-40 years with acute COVID-19. CDR3 region: CASSEDTGWSYEQYF. The CDR3 DNA sequence: TGTGCCAGCAGTGAAGATACAGGGTGGTCCTACGAGCAGTACTTC.